Below are 16 T cell receptor beta chains sequenced from a single sample in a study of response to subunit inactivated influenza vaccine (dated by TCRdb to the late 2010s). Libraries were prepared through RT-PCR. Sequencing instrument: Illumina HiSeq 2500. Using fastp at Q25 and MiXCR, TCRdb reprocessed the public reads and kept productive beta chains. Rows matching on CDR3 protein sequence are summarized as one entry with the most common DNA and genes. Recorded for this sample are more than 150,000 distinct CDR3 sequences; around 9% of them occurred a single time. The top ten clones comprise approximately 11% of the sample. Sequenced material: non-naive T cells sorted from PBMCs, taken on the day of vaccination. This sample's cell subset or site label indicates: memory T cell fraction. These receptors all stem from a middle-aged man who received an inactivated influenza vaccine. Donor details come from another sample of the same person, matched by shared clones.

Comments on this clonotype: The junction departs from the called germline gene at one end, perhaps through a read error. The chain has TRBV5-6 and TRBJ2-7, with D tentatively TRBD2 (5 bases). CDR3 size: 13 residues. Germline assignment: CDR1 SGHDT and CDR2 YYEEEE. DNA of the CDR3: TGTGCCATCAGCTCCGGGGTGTCCTACGAGCAGTACTTC. Translating gives CAISSGVSYEQYF.

The genes are TRBV7-2 and TRBJ1-5; 7 bases agree with TRBD1. V gave up 5 bases and J gave up 0 bases; unmatched junction bases: 10. Germline V gives CDR1 SGHTA, CDR2 FQGNSA. This CDR3 contains 17 residues. In nucleotides, the CDR3 is TGTGCCAGCAGCCCTCGGACAGGCCAGTATAGCAATCAGCCCCAGCATTTT. Translated, it gives CASSPRTGQYSNQPQHF.

This clonotype was counted at least ten times. This chain joins TRBV28 and TRBJ2-2; D is possibly TRBD2 (5 bases). V lost 2 bases to trimming and J lost 0 bases, with 19 bases between them. The CDR3 runs 19 residues. The germline V gene has CDR1 MDHEN and CDR2 SYDVKM. The CDR3 bases are TGTGCCAGCAGTTTAATGATCCCTGAGGGCGCTTCGAACACCGGGGAGCTGTTTTTT. It translates to CASSLMIPEGASNTGELFF.

This clonotype was detected only a few times. The chain recombines TRBV30 with TRBJ2-3; D remains unclear. V lost 2 bases, J lost 5 bases, and 20 bases lay in between. The CDR3 is 16 amino acids. The V gene's germline CDR1 is GTSNPN and CDR2 SVGIG (reference sequence). The CDR3 sequence is CAWSRRGLGRKDTQYF. CDR3 sequence (DNA): TGTGCCTGGAGTAGGAGAGGATTAGGGCGAAAAGATACGCAGTATTTT.

This clonotype appeared a few times. This chain connects TRBV20-1 to TRBJ2-3; D is unresolved. The CDR3 is 16 residues long. V dropped 3 bases and J dropped 5 bases, with 21 bases sitting between them. Germline V gene sequence: CDR1 DFQATT, CDR2 SNEGSKA (reference sequence). CDR3 in amino acids: CSARLRSLWEGDTQYF. The CDR3 DNA reads as TGCAGTGCTAGGTTGCGGTCTCTTTGGGAAGGAGATACGCAGTATTTT.

This clonotype was recorded a few times. CDR3 DNA sequence: TGTGCCAGCAGTTTTCTGACAGATACGCAGTATTTT. It encodes CASSFLTDTQYF. V usage is TRBV12-3 or TRBV12-4 and J usage is TRBJ2-3; unclear D gene. The CDR3 sequence is 12 residues long. With 3 bases removed from V and 3 bases from J, the gap between germline ends came to 4 bases.

This clonotype was observed a handful of times. The V gene is TRBV12-3 or TRBV12-4, the J gene TRBJ2-7; D remains unclear. Between the trimmed V and J ends, which lost 0 bases and 5 bases, there was a span of 11 bases. The CDR3 consists of 14 residues. CDR3 residues: CASSLALKWDEQYF. The CDR3, as DNA: TGTGCCAGCAGTTTAGCGCTAAAGTGGGACGAGCAGTACTTC.

In its sample, this clonotype was seen a few times. The rearrangement joins TRBV29-1 to TRBJ2-2, with TRBD1 matching over 9 bases. The CDR3 has 14 residues. CDR1 SQVTM and CDR2 ANQGSEA come from the germline V gene. V was clipped by 7 bases and J by 7 bases; unmatched bases: 10. The CDR3 DNA is TGCAGCGCCCAAAGACAGGGGGACGTCGGGGAGCTGTTTTTT. It codes for CSAQRQGDVGELFF.

V is TRBV5-4 and J is TRBJ2-1; D possibly matches TRBD1 or TRBD2 (8 bases each). CDR3 length: 17 residues. Deletions cut 4 bases from V and 7 bases from J, with 24 bases between. Germline-derived CDR1 and CDR2 are SGHNT and YYREEE (reference sequence). The CDR3 loop is CASSPPRGRGEENEQFF. The DNA of the CDR3 is TGTGCCAGCAGCCCACCCAGGGGGCGGGGGGAAGAAAATGAGCAGTTCTTC.

V and J are TRBV14 and TRBJ1-3; D remains ambiguous. Germline lookup yields CDR1 SGHDN and CDR2 FVKESK. V lost 1 base to trimming and J lost 0 bases, with 7 bases between them. The CDR3 has 15 amino acids. The CDR3, as DNA: TGTGCCAGCAGCCAAGGGCAGAGCTCTGGAAACACCATATATTTT. This codes for CASSQGQSSGNTIYF.

The gene calls are TRBV9 and TRBJ2-1; D unresolved. The CDR3 sequence is 16 residues long. The V end was cut by 0 bases, the J end by 4 bases, with 14 bases between. Germline lookup yields CDR1 SGDLS and CDR2 YYNGEE. The chain's CDR3 is CASSVGIPTLYNEQFF. For the CDR3, the DNA is TGTGCCAGCAGCGTAGGAATCCCCACCCTTTACAATGAGCAGTTCTTC. Looking up the rest from reference TRBV9 and TRBJ2-1 gives the full variable domain: DSGVTQTPKHLITATGQRVTLRCSPRSGDLSVYWYQQSLDQGLQFLIQYYNGEERAKGNILERFSAQQFPDLHSELNLSSLELGDSALYFCASSVGIPTLYNEQFFGPGTRLTVL.

In its sample, this clonotype was seen a few times. The CDR3 coding sequence is TGTGCCATCGCTAGCGGGGGCAACAATGAGCAGTTCTTC. It yields the protein CAIASGGNNEQFF. The chain is built from TRBV10-3 and TRBJ2-1; 10 bases map to TRBD2. Per the germline V gene, CDR1 is ENHRY and CDR2 is SYGVKD. The CDR3 totals 13 residues. The V segment lost 8 bases and the J segment 5 bases; nucleotides outside the gene matches: 3.

The sample holds a few counts of this clonotype. V and J are TRBV28 and TRBJ2-3, with 9 bases that match TRBD2. V dropped 6 bases and J dropped 5; count of bases not matched to a gene: 12. The CDR3 consists of 16 residues. Per germline, CDR1 MDHEN and CDR2 SYDVKM. This CDR3 is CASRGLAGGPRDTQYF. The CDR3 coding sequence is TGTGCCAGCAGGGGTCTGGCGGGGGGGCCGAGAGATACGCAGTATTTT.

At least ten counts were recorded for this clonotype. V and J are TRBV29-1 and TRBJ2-2; D remains ambiguous. The CDR3 is made up of 11 amino acids. Trimming removed 7 bases from V and 7 bases from J, with 10 bases in between. Germline V CDR1 and CDR2: SQVTM, ANQGSEA. The CDR3 reads CSDLLGGELFF. The DNA of the CDR3 is TGCAGCGATCTACTTGGCGGGGAGCTGTTTTTT.

The gene calls are TRBV7-6 and TRBJ2-2, with unresolved D. V lost 1 base, J lost 7 bases, and 10 bases lay in between. Germline CDR1 SGHVS, CDR2 FNYEAQ. The CDR3 is 14 amino acids. The DNA for the CDR3 is TGTGCCAGCAGCTTAGGGGTAGGCGGCGGGGAGCTGTTTTTT. Translation: CASSLGVGGGELFF.

This clonotype has a handful of counts. The chain uses TRBV5-6 and TRBJ2-5, with 7 nucleotides matching TRBD2. V was clipped by 4 bases and J by 5 bases; unmatched bases: 14. This CDR3 has 16 amino acids. Germline V gives CDR1 SGHDT, CDR2 YYEEEE. The CDR3 here is CASSPGQRGLLETQYF. In DNA, the CDR3 is TGTGCCAGCAGCCCCGGGCAGCGGGGACTTCTCGAGACCCAGTACTTC.